A selection of T cell receptor beta chains follows, all from one sample in a study of CXCR3-negative and CXCR3-positive naive CD8 T cells. TCRdb reprocessed the 5' RACE reads and stores each CDR3 protein as one record, lacking DNA. The sample table sets out fewer than 80,000 distinct CDR3 sequences. Material: naive CXCR3- CD8+ T cells from blood. These receptors were obtained from a human donor in good health. Some clones in this sample may be carry-over from other donors' samples. Each CDR3 is given with its conserved first and last residue.

len	v_gene	j_gene	CDR3aa
17	TRBV3-1	TRBJ2-2	CASSTLITRRATGELFF
14	TRBV5-1	TRBJ1-1	CASSWSGGGTEAFF
14	TRBV7-2	TRBJ1-1	CASSPPAVVPYAFF
15	TRBV20-1	TRBJ1-2	CSARDLDFALGGYTF
15	TRBV12-3/TRBV12-4	TRBJ2-1	CASSLGPSGGNEQFF
12	TRBV30	TRBJ2-5	CANGRDRETQYF
22	TRBV6-2/TRBV6-3	TRBJ2-1	CASSYRWDRALALLSSYNEQFF
15	TRBV18	TRBJ1-5	CASSPPWAGGEPQHF
14	TRBV7-3	TRBJ2-7	CASSISREAYEQYF
16	TRBV7-4	TRBJ2-7	CASSLEVYGGPYEQYF
17	TRBV4-3	TRBJ1-5	CASSQDAATNRYQPQHF
13	TRBV29-1	TRBJ2-4	CSGTGVAKNIQYF
16	TRBV7-8	TRBJ2-7	CASSERGTDPSLGQYF
19	TRBV6-5	TRBJ1-6	CASSYRPRTLNSYNSPLHF
17	TRBV7-3	TRBJ2-7	CASSLTGSVSGSGEQYF
16	TRBV23-1	TRBJ2-7	CASSQSGTEFSYEQYF
12	TRBV29-1	TRBJ1-2	CSAKTGSYGYTF
16	TRBV7-9	TRBJ1-3	CASSLALTVSQDTIYF
13	TRBV12-3/TRBV12-4	TRBJ1-2	CASSPAWNYGYTF
14	TRBV7-9	TRBJ2-5	CASSQRGNQETQYF
12	TRBV2	TRBJ2-3	CASTGGGGGQYF
17	TRBV4-1	TRBJ2-7	CASSQEETRTRPYEQYF
14	TRBV29-1	TRBJ2-3	CSVEETEALDTQYF
12	TRBV29-1	TRBJ2-5	CSVEEGFETQYF
17	TRBV25-1	TRBJ2-2	CASVGPWGWPEHRGAVF